A single sample is the source of the 14 T cell receptor beta chains below, sequenced in a study of CD8+ T cells in alopecia areata. In 4 or 5 patients, CD4+ T cells were split by CD25+CD127- sorting. Extracted RNA was reverse transcribed into cDNA, the sequencing template. The repertoire was sequenced with immunoSEQ multiplex PCR; TCRdb's copy has only in-frame clones and lacks some. The data contain 35,000 or so clones, less than 55% of them singletons. Source material: CD4+ Tregs sorted from blood. All receptors come from a human donor with alopecia areata.

This clone showed up just a few times. The V call is TRBV27, the J call TRBJ2-3, with 10 bases matching TRBD2. Germline V CDR1 and CDR2: MNHEY, SMNVEV (reference sequence). J lost 6 bases, V lost 6 bases, and 12 bases had no gene match. The CDR3 length is 16 residues. The CDR3 DNA follows: TGTGCCAGCAGAACCTGGCTAGCGGGAGCCGGGGATACGCAGTATTTT. Protein: CASRTWLAGAGDTQYF.

This chain connects TRBV27 to TRBJ2-5, with 7 nucleotides matching TRBD2. Per germline, CDR1 MNHEY and CDR2 SMNVEV (reference sequence). J lost 2 bases, V lost 5 bases, and 5 bases had no gene match. The CDR3 spans 14 residues. The DNA for the CDR3 is TGTGCCAGCAGTACACTAGCGTCTCAAGAGACCCAGTACTTC. Its protein is CASSTLASQETQYF.

The chain couples TRBV5-1 to TRBJ1-1; no clear D gene. V shed 3 bases and J shed 1 base, with 7 bases lying between them. Germline-derived CDR1 and CDR2 are SGHRS and YFSETQ. The CDR3 spans 13 residues. CDR3 sequence: CASSSFPNTEAFF. The CDR3 region has the DNA TGCGCCAGCAGCTCCTTCCCGAACACTGAAGCTTTCTTT.

This clone was counted between two and nine times. The V gene is TRBV5-6, the J gene TRBJ1-1; D is possibly TRBD1 (6 bases). The CDR3 length is 14 residues. CDR1 is SGHDT and CDR2 is YYEEEE in the germline V gene. Trimming removed 3 bases from V and 0 bases from J, with 9 bases in between. The CDR3 bases are TGTGCCAGCAGCTACAGGGTCATGAACACTGAAGCTTTCTTT. It translates to CASSYRVMNTEAFF.

This clone was seen more than once but under ten times. The genes are TRBV6-1 and TRBJ2-6; possibly TRBD1 or TRBD2 for D (5 bases each). The germline V gene encodes CDR1 MNHNS and CDR2 SASEGT. V was shortened by 6 bases and J by 3 bases, with 12 bases between the two germline ends. This CDR3 is 15 amino acids long. The CDR3 region is CASRGEGVGANVLTF. For the CDR3, the DNA is TGTGCCAGCAGGGGAGAAGGGGTTGGGGCCAACGTCCTGACTTTC.

The gene calls are TRBV2 and TRBJ2-1; no firm D call. Between the trimmed V and J ends, which lost 8 bases and 5 bases, there was a span of 7 bases. This CDR3 region has 11 residues. The V gene's germline CDR1 is SNHLY and CDR2 FYNNEI. CDR3 coding DNA: TGTGCCAGCCGGTATCACAATGAGCAGTTCTTC. This gives the protein CASRYHNEQFF.

This clone occurred a few times. The V and J genes are TRBV6-5 and TRBJ2-3; no reliable D call. Germline values: CDR1 MNHEY, CDR2 SVGAGI. The CDR3 consists of 13 residues. V lost 0 bases to trimming and J lost 4 bases, with 5 bases between them. This CDR3 reads CASSYSRSDTQYF. As DNA, the CDR3 is TGTGCCAGCAGTTACTCGCGGTCAGATACGCAGTATTTT.

This clone was picked up one time. This sequence joins TRBV4-1 and TRBJ2-6; the D gene is possibly TRBD1 (6 bases). The V gene's germline CDR1 is MGHRA and CDR2 YSYEKL. The V gene lost 4 bases and the J gene lost 3 bases, with 16 bases spanning the gap. There are 17 residues in the CDR3. The chain's CDR3 is CASSRPPGASGANVLTF. Here the CDR3 DNA reads TGCGCCAGCAGCCGCCCCCCAGGGGCTAGTGGGGCCAACGTCCTGACTTTC.

J is TRBJ1-1 and V is TRBV7-3; 9 bases agree with TRBD1. The CDR3 has 14 amino acids. J gave up 3 bases and V 4 bases, and 3 bases lay outside the gene matches. CDR1 is SGHTA and CDR2 is FQGTGA in the germline V gene. This CDR3 reads CASSSQGADTEAFF. DNA for the CDR3: TGTGCCAGCAGCTCACAGGGGGCGGACACTGAAGCTTTCTTT.

This clone turned up a few times. The rearrangement joins TRBV2 to TRBJ2-3; either TRBD1 or TRBD2 may fit D (5 bases each). The CDR3 totals 16 residues. Trimming took off 7 bases at V and 3 bases at J, with 20 bases between the two ends. CDR1 and CDR2 (germline): SNHLY, FYNNEI. This chain's CDR3 is CASNPLRDPGTDTQYF. DNA for the CDR3: TGTGCCAGCAACCCCCTTCGGGACCCTGGGACAGATACGCAGTATTTT.

The genes are TRBV9 and TRBJ2-3; 10 bases fit TRBD2. CDR3 length: 17 residues. In germline, CDR1 is SGDLS, CDR2 YYNGEE. Losses at the gene ends were 4 bases for V and 2 bases for J; bases not matched to a gene: 10. The CDR3 spells CASSPTTLAGVTDTQYF. DNA of the CDR3: TGTGCCAGCAGCCCGACGACCCTAGCGGGAGTCACAGATACGCAGTATTTT.

The chain uses TRBV29-1 and TRBJ1-1; a weak D match, TRBD1 (6 bases). Germline V gives CDR1 SQVTM, CDR2 ANQGSEA. V gave up 5 bases and J gave up 5 bases, with 18 bases separating them. This CDR3 region has 14 residues. CDR3 sequence reads: CSVIRGNRETEAFF. The CDR3 DNA reads TGCAGCGTTATCAGGGGCAATAGAGAGACTGAAGCTTTCTTT. Full variable domain (outside the CDR3, taken from reference TRBV29-1 and TRBJ1-1): SAVISQKPSRDICQRGTSLTIQCQVDSQVTMMFWYRQQPGQSLTLIATANQGSEATYESGFVIDKFPISRPNLTFSTLTVSNMSPEDSSIYLCSVIRGNRETEAFFGQGTRLTVV.

V gene TRBV29-1 combines with J gene TRBJ2-3; 13 bases fit TRBD2. With 4 bases clipped from V and 4 bases from J, the junction kept 2 bases outside the gene matches. The CDR3 loop spans 14 amino acids. The germline V gene encodes CDR1 SQVTM and CDR2 ANQGSEA. In nucleotides, the CDR3 is TGCAGCGTTGGGGGACTAGCGGGATCAGATACGCAGTATTTT. Translated: CSVGGLAGSDTQYF.

This clone has only a few counts. The chain uses TRBV4-3 and TRBJ2-7; D remains ambiguous. The V gene's germline CDR1 is LGHNA and CDR2 YSLEER. The germline V and J ends were trimmed by 4 bases and 5 bases, with 12 bases remaining between them. The CDR3 runs 13 residues. The CDR3 bases are TGCGCCAGCAGCCGGACGGGCGGTAACGAGCAGTACTTC. Its protein is CASSRTGGNEQYF.